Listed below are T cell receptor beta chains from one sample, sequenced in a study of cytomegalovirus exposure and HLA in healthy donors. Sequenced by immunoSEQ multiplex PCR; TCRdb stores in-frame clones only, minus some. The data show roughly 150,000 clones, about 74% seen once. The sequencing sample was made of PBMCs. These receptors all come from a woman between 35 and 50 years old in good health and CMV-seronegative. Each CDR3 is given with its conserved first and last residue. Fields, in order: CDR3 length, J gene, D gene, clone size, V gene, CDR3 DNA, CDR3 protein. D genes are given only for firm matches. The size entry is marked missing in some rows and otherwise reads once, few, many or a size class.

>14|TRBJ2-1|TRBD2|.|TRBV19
TGTGCCAGTAGTTCGAGCGGGACCTACAATGAGCAGTTCTTC
CASSSSGTYNEQFF
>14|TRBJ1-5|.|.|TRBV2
TGTGCCAGCAGGCACCCGACAGGTATTCAGCCCCAGCATTTT
CASRHPTGIQPQHF
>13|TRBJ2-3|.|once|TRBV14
TGTGCCAGCAGCTTCGGAGTAGCAGATACGCAGTATTTT
CASSFGVADTQYF
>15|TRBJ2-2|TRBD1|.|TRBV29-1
TGCAGCGTAGACACAGGGGATCGGTTCACCGGGGAGCTGTTTTTT
CSVDTGDRFTGELFF
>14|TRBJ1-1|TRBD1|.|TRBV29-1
TGCAGCGTTTGGTTCACAAACCAGGGGGTCGTAGCTTTCTTT
CSVWFTNQGVVAFF
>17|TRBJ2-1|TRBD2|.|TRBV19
TGTGCCAGTAGTATAAGGGCTAGCGGGGGGTCCTACAATGAGCAGTTCTTC
CASSIRASGGSYNEQFF
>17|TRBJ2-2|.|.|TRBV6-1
TGTGCCAGCAGTGAAGATGATAACCCTCTAAACACCGGGGAGCTGTTTTTT
CASSEDDNPLNTGELFF
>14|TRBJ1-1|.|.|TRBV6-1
TGTGCCAGCAGTTTGGACGGGGGGAACACTGAAGCTTTCTTT
CASSLDGGNTEAFF
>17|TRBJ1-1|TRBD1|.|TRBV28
TGTGCCACCATAAGGACAGGGGGCGCTGGGATGAACACTGAAGCTTTCTTT
CATIRTGGAGMNTEAFF
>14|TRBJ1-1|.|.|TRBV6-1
TGTGCCAGCAGTGAAGCGTCCGGGAACACTGAAGCTTTCTTT
CASSEASGNTEAFF